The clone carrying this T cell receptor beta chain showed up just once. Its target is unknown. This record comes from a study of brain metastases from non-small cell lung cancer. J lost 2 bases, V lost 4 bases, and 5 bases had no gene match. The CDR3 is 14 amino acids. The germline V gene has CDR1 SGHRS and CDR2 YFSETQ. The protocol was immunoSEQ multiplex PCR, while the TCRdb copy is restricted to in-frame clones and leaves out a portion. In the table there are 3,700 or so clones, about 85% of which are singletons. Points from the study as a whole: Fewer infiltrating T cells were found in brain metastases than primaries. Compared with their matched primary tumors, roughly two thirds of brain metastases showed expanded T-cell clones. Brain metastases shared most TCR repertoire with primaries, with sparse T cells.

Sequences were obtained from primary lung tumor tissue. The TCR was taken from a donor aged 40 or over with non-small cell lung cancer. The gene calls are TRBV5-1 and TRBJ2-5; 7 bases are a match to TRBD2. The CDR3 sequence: CASSGAGRQETQYF. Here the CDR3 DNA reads TGCGCCAGCAGCGGAGCGGGGCGGCAAGAGACCCAGTACTTC.